These 5 T cell receptor beta chains came from one sample sequenced in a study of human T cells and chemical hapten exposure. Time point in this sample: patch test 1, 2 weeks after DPC sensitization. This sample's treatment: therapeutic diphenylcyclopropenone sensitization with weekly scalp DPC. A single record per CDR3 protein comes from TCRdb applying MiXCR to the RACE reads. The data contain 300,000 to 450,000 distinct CDR3 sequences, around 5% of them singletons. This specimen consisted of whole blood, obtained in connection with sensitization to the hapten diphenylcyclopropenone (DPC). Source of these receptors: a woman aged 45-65 years with alopecia areata. Some clones in this sample may be carry-over from other donors' samples.

This clonotype appeared many times. The rearrangement links TRBV10-3 to TRBJ1-2; TRBD1 matches 11 bases. The V and J ends lost 11 bases and 7 bases, in that order; junction bases with no gene match: 3. The CDR3 spans 11 residues. Looked up from germline, CDR1 is ENHRY and CDR2 is SYGVKD. CDR3 region: CAGQGAGGYTF. In nucleotides, the CDR3 is TGTGCCGGACAGGGGGCAGGTGGCTACACCTTC.

This clonotype was found many times. The V and J genes are TRBV5-6 and TRBJ2-5; 9 positions match TRBD1. The CDR3 is made up of 14 amino acids. Per the germline V gene, CDR1 is SGHDT and CDR2 is YYEEEE. V trimming: 4 bases; J trimming: 5 bases; junction bases outside the gene matches: 6. CDR3: CASSLGDRAETQYF. The CDR3 bases are TGTGCCAGCAGCCTGGGGGACAGGGCGGAGACCCAGTACTTC.

This clonotype has only a few counts. This chain joins TRBV11-1 and TRBJ2-5, with unresolved D. V gave up 6 bases and J gave up 2 bases, with 10 bases separating them. Per germline, CDR1 SGHAT and CDR2 FQDESV (reference sequence). CDR3 length: 13 residues. The CDR3 reads CASRPAEQETQYF. CDR3 bases: TGTGCCAGCAGACCCGCGGAGCAAGAGACCCAGTACTTC.

Concerning this clonotype: One base away lies a much larger clone, so this may be a sequencing read error. The chain joins TRBV6-2 or TRBV6-3 to TRBJ2-3; 15 positions agree with TRBD2. The germline V gene encodes CDR1 MNHEY and CDR2 SVGEGT. V trimming: 8 bases; J trimming: 4 bases; junction bases outside the gene matches: 1. The CDR3 consists of 14 residues. The CDR3 bases are TGTGCCAGCGGACTAGCGGGAGGGCCAGATACGCAGTATTTT. Translating it yields CASGLAGGPDTQYF.

The V gene is TRBV5-1, the J gene TRBJ2-3; maybe TRBD1 (5 bases). Per the germline V gene, CDR1 is SGHRS and CDR2 is YFSETQ. The CDR3 sequence is 16 residues long. Trimming took 3 bases from V and 0 from J, leaving 14 bases between them. The CDR3 region is CASSYTGSPSTDTQYF. The DNA for the CDR3 is TGCGCCAGCAGCTATACAGGTAGCCCTAGCACAGATACGCAGTATTTT.